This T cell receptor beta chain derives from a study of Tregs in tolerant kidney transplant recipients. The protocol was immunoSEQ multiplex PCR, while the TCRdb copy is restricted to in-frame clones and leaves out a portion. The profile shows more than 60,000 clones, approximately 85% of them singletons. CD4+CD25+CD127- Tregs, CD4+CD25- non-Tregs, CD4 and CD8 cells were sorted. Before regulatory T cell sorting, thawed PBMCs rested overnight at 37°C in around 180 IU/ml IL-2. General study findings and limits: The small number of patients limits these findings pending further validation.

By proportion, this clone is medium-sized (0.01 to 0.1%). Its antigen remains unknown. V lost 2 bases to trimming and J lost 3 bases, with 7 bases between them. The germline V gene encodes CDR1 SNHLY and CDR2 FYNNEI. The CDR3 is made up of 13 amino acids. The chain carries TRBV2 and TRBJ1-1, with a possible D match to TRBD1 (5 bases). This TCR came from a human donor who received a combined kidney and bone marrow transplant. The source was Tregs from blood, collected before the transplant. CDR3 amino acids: CASSEWGDTEAFF. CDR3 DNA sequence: TGTGCCAGCAGTGAATGGGGGGACACTGAAGCTTTCTTT.